This TCR beta chain derives from a study of metastatic and nonmetastatic thyroid tumors. General study results and limits: A significant increase in TCR beta diversity was reportedly seen in malignant thyroid tumors relative to benign nodules, in blood and tumor.

Thyroid surgery took place with no prior treatment in any patient. On this clone: Its matching antigen is unknown. Germline and junction disagree at one end, which may indicate a read error.

The CDR3 consists of 17 residues. Germline CDR1 reads SGHRS; CDR2 reads YFSETQ. Authors' analysis steps: Researchers built a distant-metastasis classifier for papillary thyroid cancer that drew on CDR3 differences across clinicopathological groups. TCRdb redid the clone calls on the PCR reads using MiXCR. TCRdb assigned the V and J calls; the authors' analysis was not used. Among approximately 70,000 clones listed, 18% were seen once. The clonotype comes from a female donor with papillary thyroid cancer or a benign thyroid nodule (not recorded which). Some clones in this sample may be carry-over from other donors' samples. Sequenced material: blood. V and J are TRBV5-1 and TRBJ2-2; TRBD2 aligns across 7 bases. The CDR3 nucleotides read TGCGCCAGCAGCTTGGGGGGTACTAGCGCAAACACCGGGGAGCTGGTTTTT. Its translation: CASSLGGTSANTGELVF.